This T cell receptor beta chain derives from a study of blood T cell repertoires in COVID-19. This clone was seen only a few times. The protocol was immunoSEQ multiplex PCR, while the TCRdb copy is restricted to in-frame clones and leaves out a portion. The repertoire has 130,000 to 150,000 clones, 70% to 90% of them found once; the top ten carry 8%. V lost 7 bases and J lost 10; bases outside the gene matches: 10. Germline V gives CDR1 MNHNY, CDR2 SVGAGI (reference sequence). This CDR3 has 14 residues. The origin of this receptor is a woman aged 55-69 years with COVID-19, enrolled during active disease. The sequenced sample consisted of peripheral blood. The chain couples TRBV6-6 to TRBJ1-6, with TRBD1 matching 7 bases. The CDR3 loop reads CASTTGQGESPLHF. In nucleotides, the CDR3 is TGTGCCAGCACTACAGGGCAGGGGGAATCACCCCTCCACTTT.